The clone carrying this T cell receptor (beta chain) was picked up a small number of times. This entry is derived from a study of cytotoxic CD8 clonotypes in ibrutinib-treated CLL. Measured with immunoSEQ multiplex PCR; TCRdb has only the in-frame clones, and not every one. In the table there are around 300,000 clones, about 77% of which are singletons. Deletions cut 3 bases from V and 0 bases from J, with 10 bases between. The CDR3 consists of 15 residues. Per the germline V gene, CDR1 is SGDLS and CDR2 is YYNGEE. Source: PBMCs, taken before ibrutinib treatment. The chain is built from TRBV9 and TRBJ1-5; no firm D call. The receptor was isolated from a human donor with chronic lymphocytic leukemia. This chain's CDR3 is CASSAEGSSNQPQHF. The CDR3 region has the DNA TGTGCCAGCAGCGCAGAAGGAAGTAGCAATCAGCCCCAGCATTTT.